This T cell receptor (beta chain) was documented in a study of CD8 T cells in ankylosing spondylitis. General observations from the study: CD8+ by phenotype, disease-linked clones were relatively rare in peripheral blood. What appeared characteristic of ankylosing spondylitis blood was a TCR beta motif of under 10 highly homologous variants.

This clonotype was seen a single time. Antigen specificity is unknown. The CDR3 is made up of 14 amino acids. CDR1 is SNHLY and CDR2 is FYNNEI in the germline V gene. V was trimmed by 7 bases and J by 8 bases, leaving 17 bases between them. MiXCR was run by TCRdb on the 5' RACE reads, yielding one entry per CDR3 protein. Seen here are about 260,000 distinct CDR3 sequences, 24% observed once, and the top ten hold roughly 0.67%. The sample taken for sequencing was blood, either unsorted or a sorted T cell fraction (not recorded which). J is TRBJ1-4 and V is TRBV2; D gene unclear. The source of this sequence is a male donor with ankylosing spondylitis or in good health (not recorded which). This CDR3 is CASIRSGGPEKLFF. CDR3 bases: TGTGCCAGCATCCGATCGGGCGGACCAGAAAAACTGTTTTTT.